This TCR beta chain was profiled in a study of CD4 T cells in relation to SARS-CoV-2 and coronaviruses. In the study overall: A couple of subjects were Hispanic; patients were seven or eight males and a handful of females. Whole-study results and caveats: Around 62% of donors had memory CD4+ clonotypes crossrecognizing SARS-CoV-2 and common cold coronavirus spike. The assay detects memory recall responses, not culture-primed primary responses.

A note on this clone: The antigen remains undetermined.

Only in-frame clones appear in the TCRdb table, and some are missing; sequencing was by immunoSEQ multiplex PCR. The table shows 50,000 to 70,000 clones, with about 91% occurring only once. CD4 enrichment then naive enrichment separated naive from memory CD4+ cells. The CDR3 has 14 residues. Germline CDR1 is LGHDT and CDR2 is YNNKEL (reference sequence). V lost 6 bases, J lost 3 bases, and 14 bases lay in between. The genes are TRBV3-1 (or the pseudogene TRBV3-2) and TRBJ2-5, with D perhaps TRBD1 (6 bases). What was sequenced was naive CD4+ T cells from PBMCs. Subset here: naive CD4+ T cells isolated by negative enrichment. This sequence originates from an adult with COVID-19. In DNA, the CDR3 is TGTGCCAGCAGTCTCAACGGACAGAAAGAGACCCAGTACTTC. Its protein is CASSLNGQKETQYF.